This T cell receptor (beta chain) was sequenced for a study of long-term antiretroviral therapy in people with HIV. At survey level, the immunoSEQ assay was run in its v3.0 version. Clones were sequenced by immunoSEQ multiplex PCR, and TCRdb holds only the in-frame ones, with some missing. Here the sample spans some 19,000 clones, less than 85% being singletons. Every specimen provided about 1-10 million cryopreserved PBMC before DNA extraction took place. Sequencing used unsorted PBMCs, obtained 0.9 years after starting antiretroviral therapy. The receptor was isolated from a man younger than 35 with HIV.

The CDR3 coding sequence is TGTGCCAGTAGCGCAAATGACAGGGACGAGCAGTACGTC. Translated, it gives CASSANDRDEQYV. The rearrangement uses TRBV19 and TRBJ2-7, with 7 bases aligning to TRBD1. V shed 6 bases and J 5 bases; nucleotides not matched to a gene: 7. The V gene's germline CDR1 is LNHDA and CDR2 SQIVND (reference sequence). The CDR3 contains 13 residues.